A single count supports the clone carrying this T cell receptor (beta chain). Its antigen is still unknown. The germline V gene has CDR1 MNHNY and CDR2 SVGAGI (reference sequence). V shed 6 bases, J shed 8 bases, and the junction held 8 bases outside the gene matches. This CDR3 contains 13 residues. This specimen belongs to a study of graft-versus-host responses after intestinal transplantation. Study background: Once they had received anti-thymocyte globulin induction, all recipients took tacrolimus and steroids for 2 to 4 years.

Sequencing was performed with immunoSEQ multiplex PCR; in TCRdb, only in-frame clones are kept and a portion is missing. The sample has over 75,000 clones, approximately 91% seen once. This TCR was sampled from a human donor who received an intestinal transplant. The sample in question was unstimulated CD4+ T cells sorted from spleen or lymph node cells, obtained before intestinal transplant. The rearrangement links TRBV6-6 to TRBJ1-2, with TRBD1 identical over 8 bases. CDR3 protein: CASRQGAASGYTF. The CDR3 DNA follows: TGTGCCAGCAGGCAGGGGGCGGCCAGCGGCTACACCTTC.